Here is one T cell receptor (beta chain) with its context. This clone was found once. The specificity of this receptor is unknown. Qualities for individual bases were not recorded, and no much larger clone is one base off. In the germline V gene (reference sequence), CDR1 corresponds to LGHDT and CDR2 to YNNKEL. Reading from cysteine to phenylalanine, the CDR3 counts 16 amino acids. Only the CDR3 DNA stays, 48 bases, in frame from base 1. Between the V and J ends, shortened by 3 bases and 8 bases respectively, the junction contains 19 bases. Interpreted using the paper, the time point label stands for: about 28 days (+/-7) after the second vaccine dose. AZD1222 recipients given second doses at about 4 weeks or at about 12 weeks were pooled, since spike-specific TCR depth and breadth were not found to differ between the two schedules. Vaccinee samples were obtained from the UK trials COV001 and COV002, which included a single-blind randomized controlled phase 2/3 trial of AZD1222 (ChAdOx1 nCoV-19) in healthy adults. Trial participant PBMC samples were collected at day 0 and day 28 after the second dose for TCRbeta chain sequencing.

The CDR3 regions of human TCRbeta chains were analyzed by immunosequencing. The study's own analysis went as follows. Repertoire TCRs were matched against a reference library of SARS-CoV-2-specific TCRs generated with the MIRA antigen-specificity platform. Breadth was defined as the fraction of unique TCRs that were SARS-CoV-2-associated, and depth was defined as the fraction of total T cells that were SARS-CoV-2-associated. Using the MIRA data, each spike-specific TCR was mapped to the spike region that the TCR reacts to and placed in a CD4 or CD8 class. Log10-transformed breadth and depth values were compared by one-way ANOVA with Sidak's multiple comparisons tests. Held by TCRdb, this immuneACCESS table contains in-frame sequences only and omits some clones. Under half of the omission traces to an unresolved V gene where checked; the cause of the rest is unknown. D and trimming were read from the DNA, whereas the V and J calls and clone size are those reported in that table. In all, the sample holds under 95,000 clones, and around 85% of those were seen once. Roughly 10% of the sample is taken by the ten largest.

This specimen belongs to a study of T cell responses to AZD1222 COVID-19 vaccine (dated by TCRdb to the early 2020s). Notes on the research overall: TCR sequencing was performed for some 250 trial participants, of whom about 200 were given two doses of AZD1222 and approximately 25 were given two doses of MenACWY control vaccine. Trial participants were enrolled into age subgroups of 18-55, 56-69 and 70-plus years, which contained around 150, 28 and 57 TCR-sequenced participants, respectively. The research as a whole found: Reportedly, close to half of the unique spike-specific TCRs recognized epitopes lying outside the regions that are mutated in the B.1.351 and B.1.1.7 variants. Participants were mostly white British, with more females than males. The authors suggested clonal diversity may have been underestimated. A significant rise in spike-specific TCR breadth and depth was observed after two AZD1222 doses relative to day 0 and relative to MenACWY recipients. No day 14 peak-response samples were available, so repertoires were characterized only after the peak T cell response. The whole spike protein was spanned by vaccine-associated CD4 TCRs, and dominant responses were seen in regions 160-218 and 743-854. Only a handful of AZD1222 recipients were SARS-CoV-2 seropositive at baseline, limiting conclusions about previously exposed vaccinees. The 56-69-year group was small, and its depth increase did not reach significance, likely because of low power.

The sequence came from an adult who received the AZD1222 COVID-19 vaccine. Sequenced material: peripheral blood, taken 28 days after the second AZD1222 dose. Recombination connected TRBV3-1 (or the pseudogene TRBV3-2) to TRBJ1-4; the D gene remains uncertain. The nucleotide sequence is TGTGCCAGCAGCCACCTTGGACCCGCCTCAAGCGAAAAACTGTTTTTT. Protein translation: CASSHLGPASSEKLFF.